This TCR beta chain was retrieved from a study of cytomegalovirus exposure and HLA in healthy donors. CDR3 size: 14 residues. CDR1 is GTSNPN, CDR2 SVGIG, per germline (reference sequence). Unmatched junction bases numbered 12, after V lost 4 bases and J lost 7 bases. Produced via immunoSEQ multiplex PCR; TCRdb's table is partial and in-frame only. The data show under 250,000 clones, with under 95% seen just once and roughly 1% held by the top ten. Points on this clone: This specimen includes other DNA sequences encoding the same CDR3.

Sequencing used PBMCs. The TCR sequence derives from a woman aged 18-30 years in good health and CMV-seronegative. The chain is built from TRBV30 and TRBJ2-7; TRBD2 agrees at 8 bases. The CDR3 region is CAWTVTFGGVEQYF. The CDR3 nucleotides are TGTGCCTGGACAGTTACGTTCGGGGGGGTTGAGCAGTACTTC.